This T cell receptor beta chain derives from a study of T cells in Graves' hyperthyroidism and ophthalmopathy. As for the study in general: Blood was drawn when the patient was first diagnosed and still untreated. Study-wide results and caveats: Most expanded thyroid clonotypes above 0.001 also appeared in blood.

Comments on this clonotype: The antigen is not known. Being one base from a much bigger clone, this may be a read error.

The CDR3 has 15 amino acids. Template material for amplifying TCR beta CDR3 regions consisted of RNA transcripts. During a first-round RT-PCR of the TCR CDR3, the HTBI primer set was used. TCRdb itself ran the multiplex PCR reads through MiXCR, one entry per CDR3 protein. Found here are 240,000 or so distinct CDR3 sequences, approximately 16% of them singletons; the top ten hold 28%. Patients were excluded for uncontrolled infection, other autoimmune disease, pregnancy or lactation. Sequenced input: blood. The sequence came from a woman between 18 and 30 years old with Graves' ophthalmopathy. The chain couples TRBV12-3 or TRBV12-4 to TRBJ2-2; D may be TRBD1 (8 bases). The CDR3 protein is CVSGAGTGNTGELFF. The CDR3 DNA sequence: TGTGTCAGCGGGGCCGGGACAGGGAACACCGGGGAGCTGTTTTTT.